This T cell receptor (beta chain) is drawn from a study of T cell responses to AZD1222 COVID-19 vaccine. Using immunoSEQ multiplex PCR, the repertoire was profiled, and TCRdb retains in-frame clones only, with some absent. The data show around 87,000 clones, with approximately 91% seen just once and about a fifth held by the top ten. The study's findings and limits: In a largely white British group with more females than males, clonal diversity was possibly underestimated.

Details on this clone: No antigen is known for it.

Per the germline V gene, CDR1 is LNHDA and CDR2 is SQIVND (reference sequence). Trimming left V 8 bases short and J 10 bases short, with 11 bases between. The CDR3 runs to 10 residues. The specimen comprised peripheral blood, sampled on day 0 of AZD1222 vaccination. This rearrangement joins TRBV19 to TRBJ1-1; D remains ambiguous. This receptor was taken from an adult in good health. CDR3 DNA sequence: TGTGCCAGTGGGAGGATAGGAGCTTTCTTT. Translation: CASGRIGAFF.